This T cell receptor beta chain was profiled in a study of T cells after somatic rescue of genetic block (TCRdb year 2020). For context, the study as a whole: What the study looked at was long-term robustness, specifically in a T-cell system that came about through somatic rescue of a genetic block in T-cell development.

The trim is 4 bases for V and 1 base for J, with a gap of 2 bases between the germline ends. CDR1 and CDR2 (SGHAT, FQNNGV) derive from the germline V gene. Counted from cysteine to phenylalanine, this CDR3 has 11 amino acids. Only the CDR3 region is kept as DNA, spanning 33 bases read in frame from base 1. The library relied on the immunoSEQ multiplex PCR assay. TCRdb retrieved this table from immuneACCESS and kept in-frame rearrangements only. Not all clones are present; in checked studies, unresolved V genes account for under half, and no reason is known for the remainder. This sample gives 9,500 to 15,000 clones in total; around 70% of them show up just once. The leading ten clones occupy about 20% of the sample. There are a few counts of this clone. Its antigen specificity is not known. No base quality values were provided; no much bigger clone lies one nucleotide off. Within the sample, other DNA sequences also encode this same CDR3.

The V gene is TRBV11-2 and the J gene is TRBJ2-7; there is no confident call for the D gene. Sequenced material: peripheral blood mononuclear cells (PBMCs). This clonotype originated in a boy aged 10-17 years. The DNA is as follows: TGTGCCAGCAGCTCGTCCTACGAGCAGTACTTC. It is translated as CASSSSYEQYF. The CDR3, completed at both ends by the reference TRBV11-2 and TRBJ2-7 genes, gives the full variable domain EAGVAQSPRYKIIEKRQSVAFWCNPISGHATLYWYQQILGQGPKLLIQFQNNGVVDDSQLPKDRFSAERLKGVDSTLKIQPAKLEDSAVYLCASSSSYEQYFGPGTRLTVT.